This T cell receptor beta chain emerged from a study of beta chain features in type 1 diabetes. This clone was observed a handful of times. No antigen is known for it. The CDR3 length is 12 residues. Trimming took 6 bases from V and 7 from J, leaving 10 bases between them. CDR1 is LNHDA and CDR2 is SQIVND in the germline V gene (reference sequence). Expressed TCRB transcripts were sequenced, since all the RNA that had been isolated was reverse transcribed. Profiled with immunoSEQ multiplex PCR; TCRdb holds only in-frame clones, not every one. The repertoire holds under 300,000 clones, with approximately 11% as singletons. Study results and limitations: Patients with Type 1 diabetes showed moderately but significantly shorter TCRB CDR3s in all four CD4+ subsets. Among type 1 diabetes patients, VDJ junctions had fewer insertions and more deletions.

Sequenced material: naive CD4+ T cells from blood. The sequence came from a man aged 30-40 years with type 1 diabetes. The chain carries TRBV19 and TRBJ1-5; D gene unclear. Here the CDR3 reads CASSLTPQPQHF. In nucleotides, the CDR3 is TGTGCCAGTAGCCTAACTCCACAGCCCCAGCATTTT. Together with reference TRBV19 and TRBJ1-5, the CDR3 gives the full variable domain: DGGITQSPKYLFRKEGQNVTLSCEQNLNHDAMYWYRQDPGQGLRLIYYSQIVNDFQKGDIAEGYSVSREKKESFPLTVTSAQKNPTAFYLCASSLTPQPQHFGDGTRLSIL.